In this sample, the clone carrying this T cell receptor (beta chain) turned up many times. Amplification of TCR beta CDR3 regions was performed using RNA transcripts as template. The HTBI primer set was used in a first-round RT-PCR of the TCR CDR3. Each CDR3 protein gets one entry after TCRdb re-called the multiplex PCR reads with MiXCR. The table includes about 360,000 distinct CDR3 sequences, about 25% detected once. This sample was taken from a study of T cells in Graves' hyperthyroidism and ophthalmopathy. Uncontrolled infections, other autoimmune diseases, pregnancy or lactation led to exclusion of patients. Germline CDR1 MDHEN, CDR2 SYDVKM. V shed 4 bases and J shed 0 bases, with 9 bases lying between them. CDR3 length equals 14 residues.

The sequencing sample was made of blood. This chain uses TRBV28 with TRBJ1-1; D is uncertain. This receptor was obtained from a man in his forties or fifties with Graves' hyperthyroidism. The DNA of the CDR3 is TGTGCCAGCAGTTCCACCTTTCTGAACACTGAAGCTTTCTTT. Residues: CASSSTFLNTEAFF.